This TCR beta chain is from a study of molecular identifiers for immune sequencing clone quantification. Per germline, CDR1 SQVTM and CDR2 ANQGSEA. CDR3 size: 12 residues. Trimming removed 3 bases at V and 4 bases at J, with 8 bases between. Naive CD8 T cells were sorted as CD8+CD4-CCR7+CD45RA+. TCRdb ran MiXCR on the PCR reads and lists one entry per CDR3 protein. The profile shows around 480,000 distinct CDR3 sequences, about 26% of them singletons. General study points: Shared barcodes on identical TCR molecules could underestimate the sizes of highly expanded clones. Spike-in Jurkat TCR RNA from a single cell reportedly registered among one million naive cells.

As to this clonotype: Its antigen is not identified. A much larger clone differs from this one at a single base, so this may be a read error.

J is TRBJ2-3 and V is TRBV29-1; D is ambiguous. The TCR originated in a human donor in good health. Some libraries in this study had Jurkat cell RNA spiked in. The sequenced sample consisted of naive CD8+ T cells from blood, with Jurkat cell RNA spiked in. The subset denotes: FACS-sorted CD8+CD4-CCR7+CD45RA+ naive T cells. The CDR3 reads CSVESHPDTQYF. CDR3 DNA sequence: TGCAGCGTTGAGAGTCATCCAGATACGCAGTATTTT.